This is a list of T cell receptor beta chains from one sample in a study of immune characterization of retroperitoneal liposarcoma. TCRdb ran MiXCR on the PCR reads and lists one entry per CDR3 protein. The sample contains around 1,400 distinct CDR3 sequences, about 50% of which appear only once. Sequenced material: tumor tissue. These receptors were obtained from a female donor with retroperitoneal liposarcoma. Both conserved end residues are part of each CDR3. The D gene is left open where the match is weak. Size values are once, few and many counts, or a class for expanded clones, and some rows have none.

TGTGCCAGCAGTCCGACCAGGGTGCGCACAGATACGCAGTATTTT	CASSPTRVRTDTQYF	-	-	TRBJ2-3	TRBV27
TGTGCCAGCAGCCCACCGGGACTAGCGAATGAGCAGTACTTC	CASSPPGLANEQYF	large	TRBD2	TRBJ2-7	TRBV6-1
TGTGCCAGCAGTGAATTCGTCGGGGGGAATCAAGGGAATGAGCAGTACTTC	CASSEFVGGNQGNEQYF	few	TRBD2	TRBJ2-5	TRBV6-1
TGTGCCAGCAGTTTTCGGGTGACAGGAGACCACGTCTTC	CASSFRVTGDHVF	-	-	TRBJ2-5	TRBV12-3/TRBV12-4
TGTGCCACCAAAGGACTAGCGACAGATACGCAGTATTTT	CATKGLATDTQYF	few	TRBD2	TRBJ2-3	TRBV10-3
TGTGCCAGCAGCTTAGGGTTAGGGACTAGGACCTACAATGAGCAGTACTTC	CASSLGLGTRTYNEQYF	-	TRBD2	TRBJ2-7	TRBV11-2
TGTGCCAGCAGTGAATACCCACTGGGAAAAGAGACCCAGTACTTC	CASSEYPLGKETQYF	-	-	TRBJ2-5	TRBV25-1
TGTGCCAGCAGCTCGCGGGGGGTCTACAATGAGCAGTTCTTC	CASSSRGVYNEQFF	few	TRBD2	TRBJ2-1	TRBV7-2
TGTGCCAGCAGCCCGCGACAGGCTAATGAGCAGTTCTTC	CASSPRQANEQFF	few	-	TRBJ2-1	TRBV7-2
TGTGCCAGCAGTTTATTGCCCCCGCGATCTATAGCGGGAGGGCCGGAGGAGACCCAGTACTTC	CASSLLPPRSIAGGPEETQYF	few	TRBD2	TRBJ2-5	TRBV27
TGTGCCAGCAGTTACTACGCTGACCTCCCCGGGTCCTACAATGAGCAGTTCTTC	CASSYYADLPGSYNEQFF	few	-	TRBJ2-1	TRBV6-2/TRBV6-3
TGTGCCAGCAGTGAAGCGCTAACAGTCGCCTACGAGCAGTACTTC	CASSEALTVAYEQYF	-	-	TRBJ2-7	TRBV6-1
TGTGCCAGCTCCCCCTGGGACAGGGTGTCCTACGAGCAGTACTTC	CASSPWDRVSYEQYF	hyperexpanded	TRBD1	TRBJ2-7	TRBV6-1
TGTGCCAGCAGTCTGGATGGAGGGGCCCTCTCCCAAGAGACCCAGTTCTTC	CASSLDGGALSQETQFF	once	-	TRBJ2-1	TRBV6-6
TGTGCCAGCAGTTTAACAGAGACAGGCTACGAGCAGTACTTC	CASSLTETGYEQYF	-	-	TRBJ2-7	TRBV6-6
TGTGCCAGCAGTGAAGGCGGTAGCGGCTACGAGCAGTACTTC	CASSEGGSGYEQYF	-	-	TRBJ2-7	TRBV6-1
TGTGCCAGCAGTTCCCCCCCGGGAGCCAAAAACATTCAGTACTTC	CASSSPPGAKNIQYF	-	-	TRBJ2-4	TRBV6-6
TGTGCCAGCAGTTACTCGGCCACTCGGCGGACCCAGTTCTTC	CASSYSATRRTQFF	-	-	TRBJ2-1	TRBV6-8
TGTGCCAGCAGTTACAGTGGTCTAGCGGGAGGGGGGGAGCAGTTCTTC	CASSYSGLAGGGEQFF	-	TRBD2	TRBJ2-1	TRBV6-6
TGCGCCACTCCTGGGACAGGGAAGTTCTTC	CATPGTGKFF	few	TRBD1	TRBJ2-1	TRBV10-1
TGTGCCAGCAGTTACTCGGGTGAGCAGTTCTTC	CASSYSGEQFF	-	-	TRBJ2-1	TRBV6-5
TGTGCCAGCAAGCTAGCGGGGACACGGCACACCGGGGAGCTGTTTTTT	CASKLAGTRHTGELFF	few	TRBD2	TRBJ2-2	TRBV6-6
TGTGCCAGCACTCCCCGCGACCGGAATGAGCAGTACTTC	CASTPRDRNEQYF	few	-	TRBJ2-5	TRBV12-3/TRBV12-4
TGTGCCAGCAGCTTAGAGGGCCGGAGCCCGTTGGAGACCCAGTACTTC	CASSLEGRSPLETQYF	few	-	TRBJ2-5	TRBV7-8
TGTGCCAGCAGCGATCCTAGCGGGAGCTCCTACAATGAGCAGTTCTTC	CASSDPSGSSYNEQFF	-	TRBD2	TRBJ2-1	TRBV6-1
TGTGCCAGCAAGGTTGGACAGGGGGCCGCCTACGAGCAGTACTTC	CASKVGQGAAYEQYF	once	TRBD1	TRBJ2-7	TRBV6-8
TGTGCCAGCAGCCGGACGTCAAGCTCCTACAATGAGCAGTTCTTC	CASSRTSSSYNEQFF	few	-	TRBJ2-1	TRBV7-2
TGTGCCAGCAGTGAAGGAGCAGGGGGGAGCTCCTACAATGAGCAGTTCTTC	CASSEGAGGSSYNEQFF	hyperexpanded	-	TRBJ2-1	TRBV6-1
TGTGCCAGTAGTTTTGGTCCCCAGGGGAAAGTGGAGACCCAGTACTTC	CASSFGPQGKVETQYF	-	-	TRBJ2-5	TRBV27
TGTGCCAGCAGACGACAGGGGGCTATATCCTACAATGAGCAGTTCTTC	CASRRQGAISYNEQFF	-	TRBD1	TRBJ2-1	TRBV6-1
TGTGCCAGCAGTAATCAGGGGGAGCAGTTCTTC	CASSNQGEQFF	large	-	TRBJ2-1	TRBV7-6
TGTGCCAGCAGCCTACGGACGGATACCAGGGAGTACTTC	CASSLRTDTREYF	-	-	TRBJ2-1	TRBV7-3
TGTGCCAGCAGTGCCCAAGGGAGGACGAGCGGCTACACCTTC	CASSAQGRTSGYTF	-	-	TRBJ1-2	TRBV6-6
TGTGCCAGCAGTATGGACGGCTCCTACGAGCAGTTCTTC	CASSMDGSYEQFF	-	-	TRBJ2-1	TRBV12-3/TRBV12-4
TGTGCCAGCAGCTTAGGCAGGGGATTCTCCTACGAGCAGTTCTTC	CASSLGRGFSYEQFF	few	-	TRBJ2-1	TRBV7-6
TGTGCCAGCAGTTACGCGACTAGCGGGAGGGCCGGTGGAGATACGCAGTATTTT	CASSYATSGRAGGDTQYF	-	TRBD2	TRBJ2-3	TRBV6-5
TGTGCCATCAGTGAGCGCTCACTTAAGGATACAGGAGATACGCAGTATTTT	CAISERSLKDTGDTQYF	-	-	TRBJ2-3	TRBV10-3
TGCGCCAGCAGCCAAGAGGGCGGGGCATCATACGAGCAGTACTTC	CASSQEGGASYEQYF	-	-	TRBJ2-7	TRBV4-3
TGTGCCAGCAGTGAGCTGGGACTAGAGGGGGGTGAGCAGTACTTC	CASSELGLEGGEQYF	-	TRBD2	TRBJ2-7	TRBV6-1
TGTGCCAGCAGCCCTTTGTATGGGGCCTACAATGAGCAGTTCTTC	CASSPLYGAYNEQFF	large	-	TRBJ2-1	TRBV7-2
TGTGCCAGCAGTTACCTCCGGGCCGTCGAGACCCAGTACTTC	CASSYLRAVETQYF	-	-	TRBJ2-5	TRBV6-1
TGTGCCAGCAGTGTTGACAGGGCTAGTAGCTCCTACGAGCAGTACTTC	CASSVDRASSSYEQYF	-	TRBD1	TRBJ2-7	TRBV6-1
TGTGCCAGCAGCTCCCTAGGGGGTGTAGGACGCAGGAATGAGCAGTTCTTC	CASSSLGGVGRRNEQFF	few	-	TRBJ2-1	TRBV7-8
TGTGCCAGCAGCTCACCGACTTTCGACTTTTACAATGAGCAGTTCTTC	CASSSPTFDFYNEQFF	few	-	TRBJ2-1	TRBV7-6
TGTGCCAGCAGTTTGACGGCAGGGGGCAATGAGCAGTTCTTC	CASSLTAGGNEQFF	-	TRBD1	TRBJ2-1	TRBV12-3/TRBV12-4
TGTGCCAGCAGTCCCGGCCATGAACAGTACTTC	CASSPGHEQYF	-	-	TRBJ2-5	TRBV12-3/TRBV12-4
TGTGCCAGCAGTTACTCTCGGGAGGGCCAGGATGAGCAGTTCTTC	CASSYSREGQDEQFF	-	TRBD2	TRBJ2-1	TRBV6-5
TGTGCCAGCAGTGAAGGTGGGACCCTGGAGACCCAGTACTTC	CASSEGGTLETQYF	-	-	TRBJ2-5	TRBV6-1
TGTGCCAGCACTCCGACTAGCGACCCCTACGAGCAGTACTTC	CASTPTSDPYEQYF	-	TRBD2	TRBJ2-7	TRBV6-1
TGTGCCAGCAGCTCCGGACTAGCGGGACCCTTCTACGAGCAGTTCTTC	CASSSGLAGPFYEQFF	-	TRBD2	TRBJ2-1	TRBV7-2
TGTGCCAGCAGCGACCACATACTGCAATCCGGGGCCCAGTTCTTC	CASSDHILQSGAQFF	-	-	TRBJ2-1	TRBV6-1
TGTGCCATCAGTCAGCCGGGACTAGCGCCAGTAAAGGCAGATACGCAGTATTTT	CAISQPGLAPVKADTQYF	few	TRBD2	TRBJ2-3	TRBV10-3